This TCR beta chain appears in the sequencing data of a study of monozygotic twins with inflammatory bowel disease. Study-wide results and limits: Relative to healthy twins, IBD patients had fewer clonotypes in common with others, a gap that was especially apparent with disease activity. Immunosuppressive treatment differences may have increased patient repertoire variability.

CDR1 SGDLS and CDR2 YYNGEE come from the germline V gene. The CDR3 length is 14 residues. A template switching step added UMIs, each with a 6-nucleotide sample barcode. TCRdb reprocessed the 5' RACE reads and stores each CDR3 protein as one record, lacking DNA. Its listing shows approximately 330,000 distinct CDR3 sequences. Remarks on this clonotype: Its antigen is unknown.

Researchers isolated total RNA from whole blood without sorting T cells. The sample taken for sequencing was blood. V and J are TRBV9 and TRBJ2-3. This receptor was identified in a human donor with ulcerative colitis or Crohn's disease, or a healthy co-twin of an affected twin (not recorded which). CDR3 protein: CASSAQVGADTQYF. The full variable domain, completed using reference TRBV9 and TRBJ2-3, is DSGVTQTPKHLITATGQRVTLRCSPRSGDLSVYWYQQSLDQGLQFLIQYYNGEERAKGNILERFSAQQFPDLHSELNLSSLELGDSALYFCASSAQVGADTQYFGPGTRLTVL.